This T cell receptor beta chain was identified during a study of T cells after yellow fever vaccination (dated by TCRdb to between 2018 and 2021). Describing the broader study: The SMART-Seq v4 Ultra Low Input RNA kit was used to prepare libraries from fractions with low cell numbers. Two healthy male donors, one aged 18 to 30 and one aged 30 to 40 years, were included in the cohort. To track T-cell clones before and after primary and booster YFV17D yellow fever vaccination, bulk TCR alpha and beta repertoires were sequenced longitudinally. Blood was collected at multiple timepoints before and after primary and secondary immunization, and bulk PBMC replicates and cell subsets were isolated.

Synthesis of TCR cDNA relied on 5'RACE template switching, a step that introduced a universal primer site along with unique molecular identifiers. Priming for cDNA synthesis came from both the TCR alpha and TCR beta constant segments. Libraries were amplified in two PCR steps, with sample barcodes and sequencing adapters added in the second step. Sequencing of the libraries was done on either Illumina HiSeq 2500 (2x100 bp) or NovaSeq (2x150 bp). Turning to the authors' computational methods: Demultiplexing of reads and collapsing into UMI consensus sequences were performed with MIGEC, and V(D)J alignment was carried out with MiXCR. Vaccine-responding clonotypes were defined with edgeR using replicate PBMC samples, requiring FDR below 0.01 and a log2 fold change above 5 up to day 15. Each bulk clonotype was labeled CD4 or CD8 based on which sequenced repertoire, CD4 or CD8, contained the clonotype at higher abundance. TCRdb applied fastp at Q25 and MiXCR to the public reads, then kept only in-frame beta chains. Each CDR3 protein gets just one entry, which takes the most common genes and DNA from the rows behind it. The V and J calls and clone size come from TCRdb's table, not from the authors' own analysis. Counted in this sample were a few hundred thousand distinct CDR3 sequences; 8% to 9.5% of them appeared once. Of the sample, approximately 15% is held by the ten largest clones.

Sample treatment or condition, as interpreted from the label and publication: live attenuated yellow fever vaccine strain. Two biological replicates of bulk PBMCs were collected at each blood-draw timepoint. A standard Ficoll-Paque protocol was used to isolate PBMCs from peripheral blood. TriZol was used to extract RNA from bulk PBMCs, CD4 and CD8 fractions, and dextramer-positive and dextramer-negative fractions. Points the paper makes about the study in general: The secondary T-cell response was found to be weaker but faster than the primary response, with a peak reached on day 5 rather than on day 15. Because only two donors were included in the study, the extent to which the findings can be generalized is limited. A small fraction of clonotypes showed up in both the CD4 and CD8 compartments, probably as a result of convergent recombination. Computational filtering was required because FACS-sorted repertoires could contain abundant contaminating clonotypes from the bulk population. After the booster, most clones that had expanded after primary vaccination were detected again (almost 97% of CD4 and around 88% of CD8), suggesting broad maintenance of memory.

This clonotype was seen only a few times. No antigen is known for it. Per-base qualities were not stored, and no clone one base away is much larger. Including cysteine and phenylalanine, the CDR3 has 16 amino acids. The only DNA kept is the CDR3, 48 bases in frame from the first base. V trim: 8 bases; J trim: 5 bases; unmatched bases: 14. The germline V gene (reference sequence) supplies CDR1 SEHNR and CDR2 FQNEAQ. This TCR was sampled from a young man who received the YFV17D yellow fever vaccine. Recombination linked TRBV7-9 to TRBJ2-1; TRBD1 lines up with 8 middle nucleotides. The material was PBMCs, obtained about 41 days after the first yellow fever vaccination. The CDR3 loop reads CASGPTTDRVNNEQFF. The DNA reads TGTGCCAGCGGACCTACCACGGACAGGGTCAACAATGAGCAGTTCTTC.